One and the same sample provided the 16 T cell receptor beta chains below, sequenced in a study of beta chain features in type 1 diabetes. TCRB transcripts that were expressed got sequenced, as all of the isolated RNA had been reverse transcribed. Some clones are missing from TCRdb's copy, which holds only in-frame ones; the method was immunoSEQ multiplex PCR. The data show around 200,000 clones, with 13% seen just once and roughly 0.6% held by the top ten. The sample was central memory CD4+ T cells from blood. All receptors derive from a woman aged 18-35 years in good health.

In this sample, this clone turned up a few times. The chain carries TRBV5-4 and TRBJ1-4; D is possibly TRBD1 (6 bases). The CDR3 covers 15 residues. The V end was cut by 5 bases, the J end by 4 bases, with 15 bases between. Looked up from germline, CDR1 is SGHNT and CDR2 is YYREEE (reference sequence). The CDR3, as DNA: TGTGCCAGCAGACGGGACATCCTGATTAATGAAAAACTGTTTTTT. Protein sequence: CASRRDILINEKLFF.

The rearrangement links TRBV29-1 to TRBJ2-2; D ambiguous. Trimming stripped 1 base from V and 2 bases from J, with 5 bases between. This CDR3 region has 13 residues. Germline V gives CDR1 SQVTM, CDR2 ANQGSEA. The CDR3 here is CSVEAQNTGELFF. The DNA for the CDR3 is TGCAGCGTTGAAGCCCAAAACACCGGGGAGCTGTTTTTT.

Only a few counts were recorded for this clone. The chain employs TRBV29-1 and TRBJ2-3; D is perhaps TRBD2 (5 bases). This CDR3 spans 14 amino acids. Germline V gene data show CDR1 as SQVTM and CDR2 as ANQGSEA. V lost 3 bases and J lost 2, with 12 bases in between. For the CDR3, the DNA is TGCAGCGTTGATTCGGGGTCCACCACAGATACGCAGTATTTT. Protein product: CSVDSGSTTDTQYF.

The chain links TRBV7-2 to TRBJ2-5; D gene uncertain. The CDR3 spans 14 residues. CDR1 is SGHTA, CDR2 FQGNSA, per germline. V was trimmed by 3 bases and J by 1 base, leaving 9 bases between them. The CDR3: CASSFQASQETQYF. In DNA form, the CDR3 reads TGTGCCAGCAGCTTCCAGGCTTCCCAAGAGACCCAGTACTTC.

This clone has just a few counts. The CDR3 region is CATSSGLMNTEAFF. CDR3 DNA sequence: TGTGCCACCTCCTCCGGGTTAATGAACACTGAAGCTTTCTTT. The chain carries TRBV25-1 and TRBJ1-1; no firm D call. V lost 10 bases and J lost 0, with 15 bases in between. The CDR3 spans 14 residues. Germline CDR1 MGHDK, CDR2 SYGVNS.

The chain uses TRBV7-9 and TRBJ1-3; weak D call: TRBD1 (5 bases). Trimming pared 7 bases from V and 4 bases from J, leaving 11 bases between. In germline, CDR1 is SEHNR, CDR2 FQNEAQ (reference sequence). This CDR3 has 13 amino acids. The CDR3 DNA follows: TGTGCCAGCACCCGGGGGGAAGGAAACACCATATATTTT. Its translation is CASTRGEGNTIYF. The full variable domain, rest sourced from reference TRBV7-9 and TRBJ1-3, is DTGVSQNPRHKITKRGQNVTFRCDPISEHNRLYWYRQTLGQGPEFLTYFQNEAQLEKSRLLSDRFSAERPKGSFSTLEIQRTEQGDSAMYLCASTRGEGNTIYFGEGSWLTVV.

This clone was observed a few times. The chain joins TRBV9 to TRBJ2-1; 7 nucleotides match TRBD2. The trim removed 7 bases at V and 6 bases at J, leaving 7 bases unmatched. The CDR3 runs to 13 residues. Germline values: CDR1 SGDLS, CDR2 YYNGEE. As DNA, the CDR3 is TGTGCCAGCGTCCCCGGGACTACCAATGAGCAGTTCTTC. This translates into CASVPGTTNEQFF.

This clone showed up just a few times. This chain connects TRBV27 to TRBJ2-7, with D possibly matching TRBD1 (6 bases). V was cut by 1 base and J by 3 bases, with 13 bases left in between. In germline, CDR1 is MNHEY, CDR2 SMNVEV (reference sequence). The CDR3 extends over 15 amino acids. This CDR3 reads CASSLYPGASYEQYF. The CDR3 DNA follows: TGTGCCAGCAGTTTATACCCAGGGGCCAGCTACGAGCAGTACTTC.

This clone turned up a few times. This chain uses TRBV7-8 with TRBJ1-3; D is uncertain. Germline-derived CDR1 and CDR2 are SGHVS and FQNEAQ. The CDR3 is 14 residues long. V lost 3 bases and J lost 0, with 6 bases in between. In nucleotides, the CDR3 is TGTGCCAGCAGCTTTCATAGCTCTGGAAACACCATATATTTT. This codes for CASSFHSSGNTIYF.

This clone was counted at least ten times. In DNA form, the CDR3 reads TGTGCCAGCAGCAGCCACAGGGGAAATCCTTCCAGGGAACCCCAGTACTTC. Amino acids: CASSSHRGNPSREPQYF. The V and J genes are TRBV21-1 and TRBJ2-7; the DNA was not used to check the table's D call, TRBD1. TRBV21-1 is a recognized pseudogene. The CDR3 spans 17 residues.

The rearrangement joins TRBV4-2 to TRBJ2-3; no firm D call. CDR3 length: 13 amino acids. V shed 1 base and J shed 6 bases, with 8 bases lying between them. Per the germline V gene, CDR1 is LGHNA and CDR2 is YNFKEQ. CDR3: CASSQGLKDTQYF. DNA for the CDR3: TGTGCCAGCAGCCAAGGTCTAAAGGATACGCAGTATTTT.

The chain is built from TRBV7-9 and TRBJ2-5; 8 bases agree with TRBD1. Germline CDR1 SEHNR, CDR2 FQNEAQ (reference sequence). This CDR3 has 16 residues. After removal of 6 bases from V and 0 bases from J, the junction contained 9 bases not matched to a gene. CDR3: CASRAGQAMYQETQYF. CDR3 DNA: TGTGCCAGCAGGGCGGGACAGGCGATGTACCAAGAGACCCAGTACTTC.

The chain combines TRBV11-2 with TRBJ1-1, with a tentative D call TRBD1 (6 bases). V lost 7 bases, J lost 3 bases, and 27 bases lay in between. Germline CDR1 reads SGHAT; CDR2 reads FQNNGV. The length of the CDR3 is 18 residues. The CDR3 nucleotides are TGTGCCAGCACCGCCGTGGGGGCAGGGACGGCCAAGGACACTGAAGCTTTCTTT. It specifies CASTAVGAGTAKDTEAFF.

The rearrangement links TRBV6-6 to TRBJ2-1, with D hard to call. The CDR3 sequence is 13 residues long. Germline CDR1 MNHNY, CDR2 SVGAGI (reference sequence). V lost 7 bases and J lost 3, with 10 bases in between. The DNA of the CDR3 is TGTGCCAGCACCTCGACGGGCTACAATGAGCAGTTCTTC. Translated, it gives CASTSTGYNEQFF.

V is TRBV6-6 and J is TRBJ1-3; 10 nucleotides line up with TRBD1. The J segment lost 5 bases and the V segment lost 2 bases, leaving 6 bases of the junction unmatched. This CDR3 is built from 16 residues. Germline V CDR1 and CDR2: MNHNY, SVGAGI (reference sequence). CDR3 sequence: CASSYGKGQGRNTIYF. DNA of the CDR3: TGTGCCAGCAGTTACGGCAAGGGACAGGGGCGAAACACCATATATTTT.

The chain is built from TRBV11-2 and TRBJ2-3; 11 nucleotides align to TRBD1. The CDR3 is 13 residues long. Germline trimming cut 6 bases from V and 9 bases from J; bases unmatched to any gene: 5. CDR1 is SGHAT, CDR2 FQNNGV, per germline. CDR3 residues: CASSWDRGKTQYF. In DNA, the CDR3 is TGTGCCAGCAGTTGGGACAGGGGGAAAACGCAGTATTTT.